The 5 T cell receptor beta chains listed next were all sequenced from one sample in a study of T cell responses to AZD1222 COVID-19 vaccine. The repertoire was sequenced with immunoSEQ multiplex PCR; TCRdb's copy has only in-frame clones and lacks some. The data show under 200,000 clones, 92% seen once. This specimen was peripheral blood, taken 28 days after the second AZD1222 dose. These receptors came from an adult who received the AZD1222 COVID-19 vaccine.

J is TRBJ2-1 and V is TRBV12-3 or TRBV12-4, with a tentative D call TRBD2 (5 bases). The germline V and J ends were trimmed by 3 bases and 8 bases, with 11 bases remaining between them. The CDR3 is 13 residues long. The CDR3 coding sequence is TGTGCCAGCAGTTTGAGAGGGCCGCATGAGCAGTTCTTC. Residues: CASSLRGPHEQFF.

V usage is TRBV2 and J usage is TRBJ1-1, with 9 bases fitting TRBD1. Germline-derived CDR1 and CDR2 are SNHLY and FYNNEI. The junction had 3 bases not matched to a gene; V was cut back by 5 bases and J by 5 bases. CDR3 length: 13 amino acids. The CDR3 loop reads CASSTTGGTEAFF. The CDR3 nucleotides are TGTGCCAGCAGTACGACAGGGGGAACTGAAGCTTTCTTT.

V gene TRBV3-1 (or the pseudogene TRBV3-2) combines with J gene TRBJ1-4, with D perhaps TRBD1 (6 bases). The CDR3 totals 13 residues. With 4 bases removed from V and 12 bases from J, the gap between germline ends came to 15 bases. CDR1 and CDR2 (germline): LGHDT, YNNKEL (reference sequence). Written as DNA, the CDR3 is TGTGCCAGCAGCCTCACGTCGGGGGGCCAACTGTTTTTT. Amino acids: CASSLTSGGQLFF.

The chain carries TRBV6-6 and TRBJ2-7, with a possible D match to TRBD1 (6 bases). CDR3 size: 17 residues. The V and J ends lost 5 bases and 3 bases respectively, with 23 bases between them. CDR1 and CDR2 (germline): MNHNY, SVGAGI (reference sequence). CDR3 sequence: CASSLFAHRARDYEQYF. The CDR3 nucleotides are TGTGCCAGCAGTCTCTTTGCCCACAGGGCTCGGGACTACGAGCAGTACTTC.

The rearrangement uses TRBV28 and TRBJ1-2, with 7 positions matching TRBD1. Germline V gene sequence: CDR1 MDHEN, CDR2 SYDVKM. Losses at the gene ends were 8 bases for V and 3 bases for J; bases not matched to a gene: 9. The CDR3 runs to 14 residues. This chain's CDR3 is CASGTPGQDYGYTF. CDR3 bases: TGTGCCAGCGGTACCCCAGGACAGGACTATGGCTACACCTTC.